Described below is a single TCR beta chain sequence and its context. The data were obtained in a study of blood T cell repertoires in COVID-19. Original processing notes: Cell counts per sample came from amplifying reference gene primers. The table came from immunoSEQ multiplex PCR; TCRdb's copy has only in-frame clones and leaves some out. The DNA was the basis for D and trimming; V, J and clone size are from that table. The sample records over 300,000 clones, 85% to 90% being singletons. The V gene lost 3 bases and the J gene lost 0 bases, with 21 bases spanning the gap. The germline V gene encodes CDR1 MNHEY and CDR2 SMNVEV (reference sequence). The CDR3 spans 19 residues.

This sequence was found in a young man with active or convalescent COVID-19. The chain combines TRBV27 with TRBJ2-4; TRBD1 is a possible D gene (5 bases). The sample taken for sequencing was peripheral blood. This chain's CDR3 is CASSFRQGRNSLAKNIQYF. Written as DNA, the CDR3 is TGTGCCAGCAGTTTCCGTCAGGGCCGGAACAGCCTAGCCAAAAACATTCAGTACTTC.